This TCR beta chain was found in a study of T cells after somatic rescue of genetic block. Assay: immunoSEQ multiplex PCR; the TCRdb copy retains only in-frame clones and omits some. The data show about 72,000 clones, just over 90% seen once. The ends lost 1 base at V and 4 bases at J; junction bases unmatched: 10. This CDR3 has 17 residues. Germline V CDR1 and CDR2: LNHNV, YYDKDF (reference sequence). Input material: peripheral blood mononuclear cells (PBMCs). The chain employs TRBV15 and TRBJ2-3, with TRBD2 matching 8 bases. The receptor's source is a man aged 25-40 years. DNA of the CDR3: TGTGCCACCAGCAGAGGGGATGGGCGGGGGGTGGCAGATACGCAGTATTTT. It translates to CATSRGDGRGVADTQYF.